The entry below gives a single T cell receptor beta chain sequence along with its context. Participants were aged about 18 to 100 years from about two dozen US areas. The sample comes from a study of blood T cell repertoires in COVID-19. In the original processing: Estimated nucleated cell counts came from reference gene primer amplification. The table came from immunoSEQ multiplex PCR; TCRdb's copy has only in-frame clones and leaves some out. D and trimming were read from the DNA, whereas the V and J calls and clone size are those reported in that table. The repertoire includes 150,000 or so clones, roughly 84% of them detected once, and roughly 1.2% sits in the top ten. In germline, CDR1 is SGHDT, CDR2 YYEEEE. This CDR3 comprises 13 residues. With 1 base removed from V and 8 bases from J, the gap between germline ends came to 12 bases.

The sequenced sample consisted of PBMCs or T cells enriched from blood (not recorded which). The receptor was isolated from a human donor with acute COVID-19. The donor label of this sample is uncertain. This chain links TRBV5-6 with TRBJ1-2; no definite D call. The CDR3 DNA is TGTGCCAGCAGCTTGAGGACTGCGCGGGGCTACACCTTC. Protein: CASSLRTARGYTF.